This T cell receptor (beta chain) emerged from a study of cytotoxic CD8 clonotypes in ibrutinib-treated CLL. In the study overall: Approximately 25 partial and 2 complete responses; at median roughly 68 months, around 15 remitted, around twelve progressed. Response specimens were obtained following a median treatment duration of approximately 11 months, with a range of 6 to 36.

This clone was seen more than once but under ten times. Germline lookup yields CDR1 MDHEN and CDR2 SYDVKM. V lost 5 bases and J lost 1, with 11 bases in between. The CDR3 spans 15 residues. Only in-frame clones appear in the TCRdb table, and some are missing; sequencing was by immunoSEQ multiplex PCR. The table records 15,000 or so clones, roughly four fifths of them present only once. The sequencing used PBMCs, collected before ibrutinib treatment. The source of this sequence is a human donor with chronic lymphocytic leukemia. The rearrangement links TRBV28 to TRBJ2-2, with D possibly TRBD1 on 6 matching bases. For the CDR3, the DNA is TGTGCCAGCAGTCGATACAGGGTGAACACCGGGGAGCTGTTTTTT. The encoded protein is CASSRYRVNTGELFF.